The next 8 T cell receptor beta chains were all read from a single sample in a study of breast tumors, draining lymph nodes, adjacent tissues. Breast cancer patients provided tissue from their axillary draining lymph nodes. TCRdb re-analysed the multiplex PCR reads in MiXCR, keeping a single row per CDR3 protein. The sample has fewer than 300,000 distinct CDR3 sequences, 32% seen once. Sequencing was done on a sample of axillary lymph node tissue. The receptor source for this set is a female donor with breast cancer. Some clones in this sample may be carry-over from other donors' samples.

The chain joins TRBV7-3 to TRBJ1-1; the D is unclear. Looked up from germline, CDR1 is SGHTA and CDR2 is FQGTGA. CDR3 length equals 16 residues. Trimming took off 1 base at V and 0 bases at J, with 12 bases between the two ends. DNA of the CDR3: TGTGCCAGCAGCTTAATGCCTACTCCTATGAACACTGAAGCTTTCTTT. Its translation is CASSLMPTPMNTEAFF.

This clonotype was seen repeatedly, ten times or more. The rearrangement joins TRBV20-1 to TRBJ2-7; the D is unclear. The ends were cut back, 6 bases at V and 2 bases at J, with 8 bases in the middle. From germline, CDR1 is DFQATT and CDR2 SNEGSKA (reference sequence). This CDR3 comprises 11 residues. The CDR3 coding sequence is TGCAGTGCCATCGAAACCTACGAGCAGTACTTC. Translated, it gives CSAIETYEQYF.

This clonotype was seen repeatedly, ten times or more. The CDR3 spells CASSFREETQYF. CDR3 nucleotides: TGCGCCAGCAGCTTCAGGGAAGAGACCCAGTACTTC. This chain uses TRBV5-1 with TRBJ2-5, with D possibly matching TRBD1 (5 bases). Deletions cut 2 bases from V and 3 bases from J, with 5 bases between. The CDR3 sequence is 12 residues long. Per germline, CDR1 SGHRS and CDR2 YFSETQ.

This clonotype occurred many times. The chain couples TRBV7-8 to TRBJ2-1, with D possibly being TRBD2 (7 bases). The V end was cut by 5 bases, the J end by 2 bases, with 13 bases between. This CDR3 spans 15 amino acids. CDR1 and CDR2 from the germline V gene are SGHVS and FQNEAQ. CDR3 amino acids: CASSRGGLTYNEQFF. Written as DNA, the CDR3 is TGTGCCAGCAGCAGGGGGGGTTTAACCTACAATGAGCAGTTCTTC.

As to this clonotype: The conserved phenylalanine or tryptophan normally closing the CDR3 is absent here, so this likely arose from a read error. The chain recombines TRBV24-1 with TRBJ2-5, with 8 bases aligning to TRBD2. This CDR3 is 13 amino acids long. The trim removed 5 bases at V and 5 bases at J, leaving 3 bases unmatched. CDR1 KGHDR and CDR2 SFDVKD come from the germline V gene. CDR3 sequence reads: CATSGAGDETQYC. The CDR3 DNA follows: TGTGCCACCAGTGGAGCGGGAGACGAGACCCAGTACTGC.

The rearrangement links TRBV20-1 to TRBJ1-1; D is perhaps TRBD1 (5 bases). The V gene lost 5 bases and the J gene lost 9 bases, with 22 bases spanning the gap. Germline loops: CDR1 DFQATT, CDR2 SNEGSKA (reference sequence). The CDR3 extends over 14 amino acids. DNA for the CDR3: TGCAGTGCTCTGGATTCCGGGGGGGAAAGAAAAGCTTTCTTT. Amino acid sequence: CSALDSGGERKAFF.

At least ten counts were recorded for this clonotype. This rearrangement joins TRBV7-2 to TRBJ2-7; 7 bases map to TRBD2. The CDR3 spans 15 residues. The germline V gene encodes CDR1 SGHTA and CDR2 FQGNSA. Trimming took 1 base from V and 3 from J; bases not matched to a gene: 6. The CDR3 bases are TGTGCCAGCAGCTTAGGTCTAGCGGAGGTCTACGAGCAGTACTTC. It yields the protein CASSLGLAEVYEQYF.

This chain links TRBV24-1 with TRBJ2-1, with 7 bases identical to TRBD2. The CDR3 extends over 11 amino acids. After removal of 10 bases from V and 14 bases from J, the junction contained 10 bases not matched to a gene. CDR1 KGHDR and CDR2 SFDVKD come from the germline V gene. The CDR3 protein is CATRGGGGEFF. The DNA of the CDR3 is TGTGCCACGAGGGGCGGGGGTGGGGAGTTCTTC.